This T cell receptor beta chain was recorded in a study of chemoradiotherapy in HPV16-positive cancers. Findings and limits, study-wide: Candidate HPV-specific clones and E7-related TCR motifs grew in tumor during treatment. For HPV16-positive patients, expanding HPV-responsive T cells associated with longer recurrence-free survival.

Clones were sequenced by immunoSEQ multiplex PCR, and TCRdb holds only the in-frame ones, with some missing. Of 45,000 to 60,000 clones detected, about nine tenths appear once; the ten largest clones hold roughly 3.5%. CDR3 length equals 15 residues. Germline CDR1 is SGHDN and CDR2 is FVKESK. With 0 bases removed from V and 2 bases from J, the gap between germline ends came to 10 bases. Only a few counts were recorded for this clone. Its specificity is unknown. Repertoires were sampled repeatedly during chemoradiotherapy. The sample was blood, taken from a patient who underwent chemoradiotherapy. This rearrangement joins TRBV14 to TRBJ1-2; D remains unclear. The sequence was obtained from a human donor with HPV-associated anogenital cancer. The CDR3 nucleotides are TGTGCCAGCAGCCAAGATTGGGGAGGGAACTATGGCTACACCTTC. Translation: CASSQDWGGNYGYTF.